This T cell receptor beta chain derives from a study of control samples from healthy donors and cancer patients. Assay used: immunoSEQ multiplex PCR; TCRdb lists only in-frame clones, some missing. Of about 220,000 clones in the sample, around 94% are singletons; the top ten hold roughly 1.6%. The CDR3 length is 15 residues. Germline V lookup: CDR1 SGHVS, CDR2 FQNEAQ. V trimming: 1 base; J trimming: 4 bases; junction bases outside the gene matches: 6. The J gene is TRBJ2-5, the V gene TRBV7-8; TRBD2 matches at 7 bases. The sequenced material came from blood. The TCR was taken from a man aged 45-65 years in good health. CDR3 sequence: CASSLGSWGGETQYF. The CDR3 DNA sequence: TGTGCCAGCAGCTTAGGAAGTTGGGGGGGAGAGACCCAGTACTTC.